The present T cell receptor (beta chain) was sequenced within a study of T cells and Merkel cell carcinoma outcomes. Points from the study as a whole: Reportedly, T-cell repertoire with density predicts Merkel cell carcinoma outcomes.

To note about this clone: Its specificity is not known.

TCRdb's copy holds only in-frame clones and misses some; the assay was immunoSEQ multiplex PCR. The table lists around 15,000 clones, about four fifths of them singletons. The clonotype was recovered from a human donor with Merkel cell carcinoma. Sequencing input: tumor tissue from Merkel cell carcinoma.

CDR3 sequence reads: CASTYGRGESGEQYF. For the CDR3, the DNA is TGTGCCAGTACCTACGGGCGAGGGGAGAGCGGAGAGCAGTACTTC. The V call is TRBV19, the J call TRBJ2-7; the D gene could be TRBD1 or TRBD2 (5 bases each). Trimming stripped 7 bases from V and 7 bases from J, with 23 bases between. Per germline, CDR1 LNHDA and CDR2 SQIVND (reference sequence). CDR3 length: 15 residues. The whole variable domain, filled in from reference TRBV19 and TRBJ2-7, reads DGGITQSPKYLFRKEGQNVTLSCEQNLNHDAMYWYRQDPGQGLRLIYYSQIVNDFQKGDIAEGYSVSREKKESFPLTVTSAQKNPTAFYLCASTYGRGESGEQYFGPGTRLTVT.